These 19 T cell receptor beta chains were all obtained from the same sample, sequenced in a study of persistence of HIV-infected CD4 T cells. Sequencing used immunoSEQ version 4 in survey mode. TCRdb's table, derived via immunoSEQ multiplex PCR, lists solely in-frame clones and lacks some. This sample has around 13,000 clones, with over 60% found just once. The stimulus was lysate of CMV-infected fibroblasts, around 10 ug/mL. Responding CD4+ T cells were sorted by upregulation of both CD40 ligand and CD69. These TCRs are of unknown antigen specificity. The sample in question was CD4+ T cells sorted from PBMCs after roughly 18-hour stimulation, obtained from a patient who received antiretroviral therapy. The origin of the receptors is an adult man with HIV who was CMV-seropositive.

This clone is categorized as hyperexpanded. The chain links TRBV19 to TRBJ1-1; D not certain. The CDR3 has 16 amino acids. In germline, CDR1 is LNHDA, CDR2 SQIVND (reference sequence). V lost 2 bases, J lost 2 bases, and 15 bases lay in between. The CDR3 protein is CASSIIGGSPNTEAFF. The CDR3 DNA sequence: TGTGCCAGTAGTATAATAGGAGGCTCGCCAAACACTGAAGCTTTCTTT. The full variable domain, rest sourced from reference TRBV19 and TRBJ1-1, is DGGITQSPKYLFRKEGQNVTLSCEQNLNHDAMYWYRQDPGQGLRLIYYSQIVNDFQKGDIAEGYSVSREKKESFPLTVTSAQKNPTAFYLCASSIIGGSPNTEAFFGQGTRLTVV.

The V gene is TRBV27, the J gene TRBJ1-5; maybe TRBD1 (5 bases). The CDR3 covers 15 residues. Per the germline V gene, CDR1 is MNHEY and CDR2 is SMNVEV (reference sequence). Trimming left V 4 bases short and J 9 bases short, with 19 bases between. In nucleotides, the CDR3 is TGTGCCAGCAGTTCCGGGACGGGTATCGGGGGGCCCCAGCATTTT. Translated: CASSSGTGIGGPQHF.

The J gene is TRBJ1-4, the V gene TRBV28, with 9 bases identical to TRBD1. This CDR3 contains 19 residues. J lost 5 bases, V lost 3 bases, and 16 bases had no gene match. The V gene's germline CDR1 is MDHEN and CDR2 SYDVKM. The CDR3 DNA reads as TGTGCCAGCAGTTTTTCCGCCTCTGAAACAGGGGGCAGGAATGAAAAACTGTTTTTT. Protein sequence: CASSFSASETGGRNEKLFF. The full variable domain, its missing parts supplied by reference TRBV28 and TRBJ1-4, is DVKVTQSSRYLVKRTGEKVFLECVQDMDHENMFWYRQDPGLGLRLIYFSYDVKMKEKGDIPEGYSVSREKKERFSLILESASTNQTSMYLCASSFSASETGGRNEKLFFGSGTQLSVL.

This clone was detected a few times. This chain uses TRBV10-3 with TRBJ2-3, with 7 bases aligning to TRBD1. From germline, CDR1 is ENHRY and CDR2 SYGVKD. V dropped 8 bases and J dropped 0; count of bases not matched to a gene: 5. This CDR3 is 14 amino acids long. The CDR3, as DNA: TGTGCCATCCGACAGGGTTCTAGCACAGATACGCAGTATTTT. This codes for CAIRQGSSTDTQYF.

V is TRBV28 and J is TRBJ2-7; TRBD1 aligns across 7 bases. Trimming removed 5 bases from V and 4 bases from J; junction bases left unmatched: 8. Germline CDR1 and CDR2: MDHEN and SYDVKM. This CDR3 is built from 14 residues. The CDR3 coding sequence is TGTGCCAGCAGTCCTACAGGGGCCCTATACGAGCAGTACTTC. The encoded protein is CASSPTGALYEQYF.

This chain uses TRBV3-1 (or the pseudogene TRBV3-2) with TRBJ2-2; D is unclear. CDR1 and CDR2 (germline): LGHDT, YNNKEL (reference sequence). Trimming removed 9 bases at V and 2 bases at J, with 13 bases between. The CDR3 is made up of 14 amino acids. The CDR3: CASLDTQNTGELFF. DNA of the CDR3: TGTGCCAGTCTTGACACACAAAACACCGGGGAGCTGTTTTTT.

The rearrangement joins TRBV20-1 to TRBJ2-1; D unresolved. Between the trimmed V and J ends, which lost 4 bases and 9 bases, there was a span of 10 bases. The CDR3 totals 11 residues. CDR1 is DFQATT, CDR2 SNEGSKA, per germline (reference sequence). CDR3 coding DNA: TGCAGTGCTAACGGCCCAAGTGAGCAGTTCTTC. Residues: CSANGPSEQFF.

In nucleotides, the CDR3 is TGTGCCAGCTCATCCAGGACAGATAATGAAAAACTGTTTTTT. This sequence encodes CASSSRTDNEKLFF. The V and J genes are TRBV18 and TRBJ1-4; tentative D call: TRBD1 (6 bases). Per the germline V gene, CDR1 is KGHSH and CDR2 is LQKENI. This CDR3 region has 14 residues. V was shortened by 5 bases and J by 4 bases, with 11 bases between the two germline ends. The complete variable domain, with remaining parts taken from reference TRBV18 and TRBJ1-4, reads NAGVMQNPRHLVRRRGQEARLRCSPMKGHSHVYWYRQLPEEGLKFMVYLQKENIIDESGMPKERFSAEFPKEGPSILRIQQVVRGDSAAYFCASSSRTDNEKLFFGSGTQLSVL.

The rearrangement uses TRBV2 and TRBJ2-1; 12 nucleotides agree with TRBD2. The CDR3 runs 14 residues. CDR1 is SNHLY, CDR2 FYNNEI, per germline. V gave up 4 bases and J gave up 10 bases; unmatched junction bases: 5. DNA for the CDR3: TGTGCCAGCAGTGTGGCTAGCGGGGGGGGCGAGCAGTTCTTC. It translates to CASSVASGGGEQFF.

This chain joins TRBV5-1 and TRBJ2-1, with 10 bases lining up with TRBD1. V trimming: 3 bases; J trimming: 5 bases; junction bases outside the gene matches: 8. The CDR3 has 16 residues. CDR1 SGHRS and CDR2 YFSETQ come from the germline V gene. The CDR3 here is CASSWGHGTGDNEQFF. For the CDR3, the DNA is TGCGCCAGCAGCTGGGGGCACGGGACAGGGGACAATGAGCAGTTCTTC.

This clone has only one observation. The chain combines TRBV7-3 with TRBJ1-1; a weak D match, TRBD1 (6 bases). V lost 5 bases and J lost 5, with 15 bases in between. Per the germline V gene, CDR1 is SGHTA and CDR2 is FQGTGA. The CDR3 runs 14 residues. CDR3 sequence reads: CASSRSGGRTEAFF. The DNA of the CDR3 is TGTGCCAGCAGCCGATCGGGGGGCCGGACTGAAGCTTTCTTT. Complete variable domain (other parts from reference TRBV7-3 and TRBJ1-1): GAGVSQTPSNKVTEKGKYVELRCDPISGHTALYWYRQSLGQGPEFLIYFQGTGAADDSGLPNDRFFAVRPEGSVSTLKIQRTERGDSAVYLCASSRSGGRTEAFFGQGTRLTVV.

The chain carries TRBV5-8 and TRBJ1-2; 8 bases line up with TRBD1. The ends lost 1 base at V and 2 bases at J; junction bases unmatched: 7. Germline CDR1 reads SGHTS; CDR2 reads YDEGEE. CDR3 length: 16 residues. The CDR3 sequence: CASSLSQGAGNYGYTF. CDR3 sequence (DNA): TGTGCCAGCAGCTTGAGTCAGGGGGCCGGCAACTATGGCTACACCTTC.

This clone was seen only a few times. The J gene is TRBJ1-4, the V gene TRBV21-1. TRBV21-1 is a pseudogene segment. The CDR3 length is 16 residues. The CDR3 reads CASSGYQVGGNEKLFF. In nucleotides, the CDR3 is TGTGCCAGCAGCGGATACCAGGTAGGGGGGAATGAAAAACTGTTTTTT.

CDR3 sequence reads: CASSFYNEQFF. CDR3 DNA: TGTGCCAGCAGTTTTTACAATGAGCAGTTCTTC. The chain links TRBV12-3 or TRBV12-4 to TRBJ2-1; no clear D. The length of the CDR3 is 11 residues. V gave up 3 bases and J gave up 4 bases, with 1 base separating them.

The chain has TRBV7-3 and TRBJ2-3; no clear D gene. The CDR3 has 15 amino acids. Germline V gene lookup returns CDR1 SGHTA and CDR2 FQGTGA. The germline V and J ends were trimmed by 2 bases and 4 bases, with 13 bases remaining between them. As DNA, the CDR3 is TGTGCCAGCAGCTTATCAGGACCCGGATCAGATACGCAGTATTTT. Protein: CASSLSGPGSDTQYF.

This chain connects TRBV7-3 to TRBJ1-6; D is undetermined. The V gene's germline CDR1 is SGHTA and CDR2 FQGTGA. The V end lost 5 bases, the J end lost 5 bases, and 4 bases lay between the germline ends. The CDR3 covers 12 residues. CDR3 region: CASSPHNSPLHF. The CDR3, as DNA: TGTGCCAGCAGCCCGCATAATTCACCCCTCCACTTT.

V usage is TRBV18 and J usage is TRBJ2-4, with a weak D call TRBD1 (6 bases). The CDR3 has 13 residues. Germline lookup yields CDR1 KGHSH and CDR2 LQKENI. The ends were cut back, 5 bases at V and 5 bases at J, with 10 bases in the middle. CDR3: CASSTGFQNIQYF. The CDR3 DNA reads TGTGCCAGCTCAACAGGGTTCCAAAACATTCAGTACTTC. Together with reference TRBV18 and TRBJ2-4, the CDR3 gives the full variable domain: NAGVMQNPRHLVRRRGQEARLRCSPMKGHSHVYWYRQLPEEGLKFMVYLQKENIIDESGMPKERFSAEFPKEGPSILRIQQVVRGDSAAYFCASSTGFQNIQYFGAGTRLSVL.

The rearrangement joins TRBV7-9 to TRBJ1-2; tentatively, D is TRBD1 (5 bases). From germline, CDR1 is SEHNR and CDR2 FQNEAQ (reference sequence). Trimming removed 5 bases from V and 0 bases from J, with 10 bases in between. The CDR3 spans 14 residues. CDR3 protein: CASSLGTANYGYTF. The CDR3 DNA sequence: TGTGCCAGCAGCCTGGGGACGGCTAACTATGGCTACACCTTC.

This clone has just one count. The genes are TRBV5-1 and TRBJ1-2; tentative D call: TRBD1 (5 bases). Germline V gives CDR1 SGHRS, CDR2 YFSETQ. CDR3 length equals 16 residues. V was clipped by 4 bases and J by 2 bases, with 18 bases between them. The CDR3 DNA is TGCGCCAGCAGCCCCCGTGGGGAAGGGGCGAACTATGGCTACACCTTC. Its protein is CASSPRGEGANYGYTF.